What follows is one TCR beta chain and its context. Its specificity is unknown. Other DNA sequences in the sample encode the same CDR3. Libraries were prepared by immunoSEQ multiplex PCR; TCRdb keeps only in-frame clonotypes and omits some of them. The table records just over 2,000,000 clones, about 95% of them present only once. This sample was included in a study of shared clonotypes between healthy human individuals. General study points: Naive CD4 clonotypes were shared across a few donors at approximately 5.3%. Deeper or shallower sequencing was expected to change how clonotypes are shared among donors. Against clonotypes common to all four donors, non-shared ones had lower generation probabilities.

V lost 1 base, J lost 3 bases, and 6 bases lay in between. Germline values: CDR1 SEHNR, CDR2 FQNEAQ (reference sequence). CDR3 length: 13 residues. In the naive CD8 group, cells lacked CD45RO and were positively selected for CCR7, so terminally differentiated effector memory CD45RA+ cells were left out. The origin of this receptor is a man aged 18 to 29 in good health. Sequencing was performed on naive CD8+ T cells sorted from blood. The rearrangement joins TRBV7-9 to TRBJ2-5; D call uncertain. The CDR3 DNA reads as TGTGCCAGCAGCTTAGAAGGCGAAGAGACCCAGTACTTC. Amino acids: CASSLEGEETQYF.